A selection of T cell receptor beta chains follows, all from one sample in a study of identical twins. TCRdb reprocessed the 5' RACE reads with MiXCR, giving one entry per CDR3 protein. The data show 450,000 to 600,000 distinct CDR3 sequences, more than 20% seen once. These data also featured in a second study, about yellow fever vaccine responses in identical twins.

Specimen: CD4+ T cells sorted from blood. The receptors come from a woman under 30 in good health. CDR3s include the opening cysteine and the closing phenylalanine or tryptophan. D genes are given only for firm matches. Clone size appears in some rows only: once, few, many, or a class for an expanded clone.

D gene,clone size,V gene,J gene,CDR3 protein,CDR3 DNA
NA,NA,TRBV20-1,TRBJ2-1,CSARDQLVEQFF,TGCAGTGCTAGAGATCAACTAGTTGAGCAGTTCTTC
NA,NA,TRBV4-1,TRBJ2-6,CASSQESGARALSGANVLTF,TGCGCCAGCAGCCAAGAATCGGGGGCGCGTGCGCTTTCTGGGGCCAACGTCCTGACTTTC
NA,NA,TRBV20-1,TRBJ2-7,CSARTGTTTYEQYF,TGCAGTGCTAGAACCGGGACAACGACCTACGAGCAGTACTTC
TRBD1,few,TRBV12-3/TRBV12-4,TRBJ1-5,CASSYTTPDRGHQPQHF,TGTGCCAGCAGCTACACGACCCCCGACAGGGGGCATCAGCCCCAGCATTTT
TRBD2,few,TRBV10-3,TRBJ2-7,CAIRTGTSSFYEQYF,TGTGCCATCAGGACCGGGACTAGCAGTTTCTACGAGCAGTACTTC
NA,NA,TRBV12-3/TRBV12-4,TRBJ2-1,CASSPEDGGNEQFF,TGTGCCAGCAGTCCGGAGGACGGGGGCAATGAGCAGTTCTTC
TRBD1,NA,TRBV7-8,TRBJ1-2,CASSLRGQGNYGYTF,TGTGCCAGCAGCCTAAGAGGACAGGGAAACTATGGCTACACCTTC
NA,NA,TRBV20-1,TRBJ2-3,CSARDLGTSNTDTQYF,TGCAGTGCTAGAGATCTGGGCACGTCTAACACAGATACGCAGTATTTT
TRBD1,few,TRBV28,TRBJ1-3,CASSSPGQSSGNTIYF,TGTGCCAGCAGTAGCCCGGGACAGTCCTCTGGAAACACCATATATTTT
NA,NA,TRBV5-5,TRBJ2-5,CASSRTPQETQYF,TGTGCCAGCAGCAGAACACCGCAAGAGACCCAGTACTTC
NA,few,TRBV6-1,TRBJ2-7,CASRNYEQYF,TGTGCCAGCAGAAACTACGAGCAGTACTTC
NA,few,TRBV10-2,TRBJ2-3,CASSGLGGLTDTQYF,TGCGCCAGCAGTGGATTAGGGGGTCTCACAGATACGCAGTATTTT
TRBD2,NA,TRBV29-1,TRBJ2-3,CSLTGGGLSTDTQYF,TGCAGCCTCACTGGCGGGGGACTTAGCACAGATACGCAGTATTTT
TRBD2,NA,TRBV20-1,TRBJ2-1,CSARTSGRGGEQFF,TGCAGTGCTAGAACTAGCGGGAGGGGGGGTGAGCAGTTCTTC
NA,few,TRBV6-1,TRBJ1-2,CASRDIRGPGNYGYTF,TGTGCCAGCAGAGATATACGGGGACCTGGAAACTATGGCTACACCTTC
NA,NA,TRBV7-2,TRBJ1-2,CASSFRDTSNYGYTF,TGTGCCAGCAGCTTCCGGGACACCTCTAACTATGGCTACACCTTC
NA,NA,TRBV12-3/TRBV12-4,TRBJ1-5,CASSYRQNQPQHF,TGTGCCAGCAGTTATCGACAAAATCAGCCCCAGCATTTT
NA,few,TRBV4-2,TRBJ2-1,CASSQERGGFQFF,TGTGCCAGCAGCCAAGAGAGGGGGGGATTCCAGTTCTTC
TRBD1,few,TRBV5-1,TRBJ2-7,CASSLGDRGNEQYF,TGCGCCAGCAGCTTGGGGGACAGGGGGAACGAGCAGTACTTC
NA,NA,TRBV20-1,TRBJ2-1,CSARKGPGLNNEQFF,TGCAGTGCTAGGAAAGGTCCAGGGTTGAACAATGAGCAGTTCTTC
NA,NA,TRBV7-3,TRBJ2-1,CASSPSSVSYNEQFF,TGTGCCAGCAGTCCTTCTAGCGTCTCCTACAATGAGCAGTTCTTC
TRBD2,few,TRBV15,TRBJ2-1,CATSTGGGYNEQFF,TGTGCCACCAGCACCGGGGGGGGCTACAATGAGCAGTTCTTC
TRBD2,many,TRBV12-3/TRBV12-4,TRBJ2-1,CASRTSGNQQFF,TGTGCCAGCAGGACTAGCGGGAATCAGCAGTTCTTC
NA,few,TRBV27,TRBJ1-6,CASSLKRWYMNSPLHF,TGTGCCAGCAGTTTAAAGAGATGGTATATGAATTCACCCCTCCACTTT
TRBD2,NA,TRBV20-1,TRBJ2-7,CSARALAGAYEQYF,TGCAGTGCTAGGGCTTTAGCGGGAGCCTACGAGCAGTACTTC
NA,NA,TRBV5-1,TRBJ2-7,CASSPSNKGIHEQYF,TGCGCCAGCAGCCCGAGCAATAAAGGGATTCACGAGCAGTACTTC
NA,NA,TRBV28,TRBJ2-5,CASSGGGTHQETQYF,TGTGCCAGCAGTGGGGGTGGGACACACCAAGAGACCCAGTACTTC
TRBD1,few,TRBV24-1,TRBJ2-1,CATSVEGARNEQFF,TGTGCCACGAGTGTAGAGGGGGCGCGCAATGAGCAGTTCTTC
TRBD2,NA,TRBV29-1,TRBJ2-3,CSVEVSGATDTQYF,TGCAGCGTTGAAGTTAGCGGGGCCACAGATACGCAGTATTTT
NA,NA,TRBV10-3,TRBJ1-4,CAISESFRMSNEKLFF,TGTGCCATCAGTGAGTCGTTCCGAATGTCTAATGAAAAACTGTTTTTT
TRBD2,NA,TRBV20-1,TRBJ2-5,CSARLAGGLETQYF,TGCAGTGCAAGGCTAGCGGGGGGGCTGGAGACCCAGTACTTC
NA,NA,TRBV3-1,TRBJ1-2,CASSQDGNPYGYTF,TGTGCCAGCAGCCAAGATGGTAATCCCTATGGCTACACCTTC
TRBD2,many,TRBV15,TRBJ2-3,CATSSQWAAGGSDTQYF,TGTGCCACCAGCAGTCAATGGGCGGCGGGAGGATCAGATACGCAGTATTTT
NA,NA,TRBV7-8,TRBJ2-2,CASRNQTTVELFF,TGTGCCAGCAGAAATCAAACGACCGTGGAGCTGTTTTTT
TRBD1,NA,TRBV5-1,TRBJ1-1,CASSWGQGRNTEAFF,TGCGCCAGCAGCTGGGGACAGGGGCGGAACACTGAAGCTTTCTTT
TRBD2,few,TRBV9,TRBJ2-1,CASSVSGTFYNEQFF,TGTGCCAGCAGCGTTAGCGGGACATTCTACAATGAGCAGTTCTTC
NA,few,TRBV4-1,TRBJ2-1,CASSQEASGPDEQFF,TGCGCCAGCAGCCAAGAGGCTTCAGGGCCAGATGAGCAGTTCTTC
TRBD1,few,TRBV5-1,TRBJ1-3,CASSWDSGNTIYF,TGCGCCAGCAGCTGGGACAGTGGAAACACCATATATTTT
TRBD1,NA,TRBV7-9,TRBJ2-2,CASSSGQGWTGELFF,TGTGCCAGCAGCTCGGGACAGGGCTGGACCGGGGAGCTGTTTTTT
NA,NA,TRBV7-7,TRBJ2-2,CVAGANTGELFF,TGTGTGGCTGGGGCGAACACCGGGGAGCTGTTTTTT
TRBD2,NA,TRBV5-5,TRBJ2-5,CASSLLAGASQETQYF,TGTGCCAGCAGCTTGCTAGCGGGGGCCTCTCAAGAGACCCAGTACTTC
TRBD1,few,TRBV2,TRBJ1-3,CASSLTGGPSGNTIYF,TGTGCCAGCAGTTTGACAGGGGGTCCCTCTGGAAACACCATATATTTT